A single sample gave rise to the 9 T cell receptor beta chains below, sequenced in a study of T cell changes during pregnancy in multiple sclerosis. The protocol was immunoSEQ multiplex PCR, while the TCRdb copy is restricted to in-frame clones and leaves out a portion. Of about 57,000 clones in the sample, around 93% were seen once. The input for sequencing was peripheral blood, taken after pregnancy. The receptors were sampled from a female donor in good health, enrolled as a control in a pregnancy study.

V is TRBV4-3 and J is TRBJ2-6, with TRBD1 as a possible D gene (6 bases). Deletions cut 0 bases from V and 2 bases from J, with 11 bases between. Per the germline V gene, CDR1 is LGHNA and CDR2 is YSLEER. This CDR3 has 17 residues. CDR3 bases: TGCGCCAGCAGCCAAGATGCTAACAGGGCTGGGGCCAACGTCCTGACTTTC. This translates into CASSQDANRAGANVLTF.

The CDR3 DNA sequence: TGTGCCAGCAGCCCAGGGGCAGCCGAACAAGCTTTCTTT. As protein: CASSPGAAEQAFF. The rearrangement uses TRBV11-2 and TRBJ1-1; possibly TRBD1 for D (6 bases). V was clipped by 5 bases and J by 9 bases, with 16 bases between them. The CDR3 has 13 residues. Germline CDR1 and CDR2: SGHAT and FQNNGV.

The J gene is TRBJ1-2, the V gene TRBV10-3; TRBD1 aligns across 7 bases. This CDR3 is built from 14 residues. Trimming at V came to 1 base and at J to 5 bases, leaving 4 bases not matched to a gene. Germline-derived CDR1 and CDR2 are ENHRY and SYGVKD. The CDR3 sequence is CAISEFDRAYGYTF. As DNA, the CDR3 is TGTGCCATCAGTGAGTTTGACAGGGCGTATGGCTACACCTTC.

This chain uses TRBV28 with TRBJ1-5; D call uncertain. From germline, CDR1 is MDHEN and CDR2 SYDVKM. Trimming shortened V by 3 bases and J by 0 bases, and 9 bases separated the two germline ends. CDR3 length: 15 amino acids. CDR3 DNA sequence: TGTGCCAGCAGTTTCAGTTCTCTTAGCAATCAGCCCCAGCATTTT. Protein: CASSFSSLSNQPQHF.

The chain recombines TRBV7-2 with TRBJ2-5; 8 bases are a match to TRBD2. CDR1 is SGHTA, CDR2 FQGNSA, per germline. This CDR3 has 15 residues. V trimming: 3 bases; J trimming: 2 bases; junction bases outside the gene matches: 5. Written as DNA, the CDR3 is TGTGCCAGCAGCTTTCGGCGGGGGGTACAAGAGACCCAGTACTTC. Translating it yields CASSFRRGVQETQYF. Together with reference TRBV7-2 and TRBJ2-5, the CDR3 gives the full variable domain: GAGVSQSPSNKVTEKGKDVELRCDPISGHTALYWYRQSLGQGLEFLIYFQGNSAPDKSGLPSDRFSAERTGGSVSTLTIQRTQQEDSAVYLCASSFRRGVQETQYFGPGTRLLVL.

This rearrangement joins TRBV10-1 to TRBJ1-4; D might be TRBD1 (6 bases). The CDR3 has 12 residues. The germline V gene encodes CDR1 WNHNN and CDR2 SYGVQD (reference sequence). V was trimmed by 8 bases and J by 10 bases, leaving 14 bases between them. The CDR3 sequence is CASPGVGGKLFF. The CDR3 bases are TGCGCCAGCCCAGGGGTAGGCGGAAAACTGTTTTTT.

This chain links TRBV5-1 with TRBJ1-4, with 8 nucleotides matching TRBD1. V shed 0 bases and J 4 bases; nucleotides not matched to a gene: 5. This CDR3 is 16 amino acids long. Per the germline V gene, CDR1 is SGHRS and CDR2 is YFSETQ. The chain's CDR3 is CASSLGQGPRNEKLFF. The CDR3 DNA reads as TGCGCCAGCAGCTTGGGACAGGGGCCCCGTAATGAAAAACTGTTTTTT. Combining the CDR3 with reference TRBV5-1 and TRBJ1-4 gives the whole variable domain KAGVTQTPRYLIKTRGQQVTLSCSPISGHRSVSWYQQTPGQGLQFLFEYFSETQRNKGNFPGRFSGRQFSNSRSEMNVSTLELGDSALYLCASSLGQGPRNEKLFFGSGTQLSVL.

The J gene is TRBJ1-2, the V gene TRBV9, with TRBD1 as a possible D gene (5 bases). There are 16 residues in the CDR3. Trimming took 6 bases from V and 2 from J, leaving 20 bases between them. The germline V gene has CDR1 SGDLS and CDR2 YYNGEE. This CDR3 is CASTSGGLDLNYGYTF. Written as DNA, the CDR3 is TGTGCCAGCACCTCGGGGGGTTTAGATCTCAACTATGGCTACACCTTC.

This clone showed up just a few times. V usage is TRBV28 and J usage is TRBJ1-2; 9 positions match TRBD1. The CDR3 runs 16 residues. The ends lost 6 bases at V and 5 bases at J; junction bases unmatched: 13. CDR1 and CDR2 (germline): MDHEN, SYDVKM. CDR3 DNA sequence: TGTGCCAGCAGATCTATACCCCCCGGGACAGGGTATGGCTACACCTTC. Translation: CASRSIPPGTGYGYTF.